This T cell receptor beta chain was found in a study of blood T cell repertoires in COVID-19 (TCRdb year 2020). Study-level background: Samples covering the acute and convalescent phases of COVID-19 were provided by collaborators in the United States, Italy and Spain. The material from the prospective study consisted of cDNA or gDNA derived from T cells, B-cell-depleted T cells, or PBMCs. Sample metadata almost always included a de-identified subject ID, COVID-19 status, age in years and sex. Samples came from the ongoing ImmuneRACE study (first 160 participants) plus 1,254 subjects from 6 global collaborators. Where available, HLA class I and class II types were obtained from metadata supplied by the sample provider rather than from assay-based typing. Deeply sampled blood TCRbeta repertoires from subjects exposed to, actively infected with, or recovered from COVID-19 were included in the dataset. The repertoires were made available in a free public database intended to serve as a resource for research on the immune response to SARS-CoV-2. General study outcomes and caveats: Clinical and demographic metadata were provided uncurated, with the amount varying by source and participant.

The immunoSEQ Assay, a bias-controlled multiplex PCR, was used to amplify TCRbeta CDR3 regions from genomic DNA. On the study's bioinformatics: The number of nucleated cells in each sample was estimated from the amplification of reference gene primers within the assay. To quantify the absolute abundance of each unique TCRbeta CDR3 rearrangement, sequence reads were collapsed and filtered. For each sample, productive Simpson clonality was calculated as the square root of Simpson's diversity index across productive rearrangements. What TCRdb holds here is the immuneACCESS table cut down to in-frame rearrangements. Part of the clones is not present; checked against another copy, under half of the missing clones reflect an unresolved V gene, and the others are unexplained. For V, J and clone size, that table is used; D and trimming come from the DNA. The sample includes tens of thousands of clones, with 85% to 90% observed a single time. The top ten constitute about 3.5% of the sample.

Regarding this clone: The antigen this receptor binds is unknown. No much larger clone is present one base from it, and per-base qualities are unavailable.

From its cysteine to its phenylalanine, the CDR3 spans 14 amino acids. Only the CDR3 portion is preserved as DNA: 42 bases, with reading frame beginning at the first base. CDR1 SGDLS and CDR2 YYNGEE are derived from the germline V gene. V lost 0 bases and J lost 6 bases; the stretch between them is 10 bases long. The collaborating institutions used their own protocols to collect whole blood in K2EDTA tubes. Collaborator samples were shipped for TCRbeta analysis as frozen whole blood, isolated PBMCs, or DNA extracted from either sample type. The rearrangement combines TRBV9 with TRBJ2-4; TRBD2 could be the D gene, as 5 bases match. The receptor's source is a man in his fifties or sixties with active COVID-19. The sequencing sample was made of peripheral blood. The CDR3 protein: CASSVEVRGNIQYF. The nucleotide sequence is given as TGTGCCAGCAGCGTAGAAGTCCGGGGAAACATTCAGTACTTC.